Listed here are 14 T cell receptor beta chains from one sample, sequenced in a study of blood T cell repertoires in COVID-19. The protocol was immunoSEQ multiplex PCR, while the TCRdb copy is restricted to in-frame clones and leaves out a portion. The sample includes 85,000 to 120,000 clones, roughly 89% seen only once; the top ten take around 1.9%. Material for sequencing was peripheral blood. The source is a woman aged 45-59 years with COVID-19, enrolled during active disease.

The chain uses TRBV9 and TRBJ2-3; perhaps TRBD1 as D (5 bases). This CDR3 contains 14 residues. CDR1 is SGDLS, CDR2 YYNGEE, per germline. The germline V and J ends were trimmed by 1 base and 6 bases, with 12 bases remaining between them. CDR3 protein: CASSVKGARDTQYF. The CDR3 coding sequence is TGTGCCAGCAGCGTAAAAGGGGCAAGGGATACGCAGTATTTT.

The chain recombines TRBV5-1 with TRBJ2-1; TRBD2 agrees at 8 bases. V lost 1 base and J lost 2; bases outside the gene matches: 8. The CDR3 has 17 residues. Germline CDR1 and CDR2: SGHRS and YFSETQ. CDR3: CASSLSSAGGPYNEQFF. The CDR3 DNA reads as TGCGCCAGCAGCTTGAGTTCTGCGGGGGGACCCTACAATGAGCAGTTCTTC.

The chain employs TRBV5-5 and TRBJ1-2, with 8 bases that match TRBD1. The CDR3 has 16 amino acids. Germline V gives CDR1 SGHKS, CDR2 YYEKEE (reference sequence). The V segment lost 4 bases and the J segment 6 bases; nucleotides outside the gene matches: 14. DNA for the CDR3: TGTGCCAGCAGCGAATTCCGTAGAACAGGGGGTAATGGCTACACCTTC. It is translated as CASSEFRRTGGNGYTF.

This clone appeared a single time. The genes are TRBV15 and TRBJ1-2, with D hard to call. The V end was cut by 1 base, the J end by 7 bases, with 7 bases between. The germline V gene encodes CDR1 LNHNV and CDR2 YYDKDF (reference sequence). The CDR3 consists of 12 residues. The CDR3 DNA reads as TGTGCCACCAGCAGAGCTAAGAGTGGCTACACCTTC. This sequence encodes CATSRAKSGYTF.

The V call is TRBV13, the J call TRBJ2-3; TRBD1 aligns across 9 bases. The CDR3 consists of 15 residues. CDR1 is PRHDT, CDR2 FYEKMQ, per germline (reference sequence). V was clipped by 5 bases and J by 6 bases; unmatched bases: 9. The CDR3 nucleotides read TGTGCCAGCAGCCCCCACCGGGACAGGGTGGATACGCAGTATTTT. Encoded protein: CASSPHRDRVDTQYF.

This clone was counted once. The gene calls are TRBV5-1 and TRBJ1-4, with unresolved D. Between the trimmed V and J ends, which lost 2 bases and 6 bases, there was a span of 14 bases. The length of the CDR3 is 15 residues. CDR1 and CDR2 from the germline V gene are SGHRS and YFSETQ. As DNA, the CDR3 is TGCGCCAGCAGCTTAAGCAGCCGGGTTGATGAAAAACTGTTTTTT. Its protein is CASSLSSRVDEKLFF.

Comments on this clone: The identical CDR3 is also encoded by other nucleotide sequences in the sample. The V call is TRBV6-5, the J call TRBJ2-5, with D maybe TRBD2 (6 bases). This CDR3 has 11 residues. Per germline, CDR1 MNHEY and CDR2 SVGAGI. The V gene lost 5 bases and the J gene lost 5 bases, with 6 bases spanning the gap. The CDR3 nucleotides read TGTGCCAGCAGTCGGGGGGAGACCCAGTACTTC. This gives the protein CASSRGETQYF.

The chain employs TRBV27 and TRBJ1-6, with 9 bases that match TRBD1. The CDR3 extends over 15 amino acids. V dropped 2 bases and J dropped 8; count of bases not matched to a gene: 4. CDR1 is MNHEY, CDR2 SMNVEV, per germline (reference sequence). The CDR3 DNA reads as TGTGCCAGCAGTTTACCCCGGGACAGGGATTCACCCCTCCACTTT. This codes for CASSLPRDRDSPLHF.

The V gene is TRBV19, the J gene TRBJ1-2; D may be TRBD1 (5 bases). CDR1 and CDR2 (germline): LNHDA, SQIVND (reference sequence). V lost 7 bases and J lost 2, with 14 bases in between. The CDR3 contains 14 residues. The CDR3 coding sequence is TGTGCCAGTACCCCGGACACCGACAACTATGGCTACACCTTC. Encoded protein: CASTPDTDNYGYTF.

This chain's CDR3 is CASSPLFQGGGSPLHF. The CDR3 coding sequence is TGTGCCAGCAGCCCCCTCTTTCAGGGGGGAGGTTCACCCCTCCACTTT. This chain connects TRBV11-3 to TRBJ1-6, with 7 bases matching TRBD1. The junction had 13 bases not matched to a gene; V was cut back by 5 bases and J by 9 bases. Germline loops: CDR1 SGHNT, CDR2 YENEEA. This CDR3 comprises 16 residues.

The V gene is TRBV11-3, the J gene TRBJ1-2, with D tentatively TRBD1 (5 bases). Germline loops: CDR1 SGHNT, CDR2 YENEEA. This CDR3 spans 14 amino acids. The V and J ends lost 4 bases and 5 bases respectively, with 14 bases between them. Here the CDR3 reads CASSSPSSGYGYTF. CDR3 DNA sequence: TGTGCCAGCAGCTCACCCTCTTCAGGGTATGGCTACACCTTC.

The chain has TRBV10-1 and TRBJ1-1; D call uncertain. From germline, CDR1 is WNHNN and CDR2 SYGVQD (reference sequence). The length of the CDR3 is 13 residues. The V gene lost 6 bases and the J gene lost 1 base, with 9 bases spanning the gap. CDR3 sequence reads: CASRPGQNTEAFF. In DNA, the CDR3 is TGCGCCAGCAGACCAGGCCAGAACACTGAAGCTTTCTTT.

The genes are TRBV5-1 and TRBJ2-5; TRBD1 is a possible D gene (5 bases). CDR1 is SGHRS, CDR2 YFSETQ, per germline. The CDR3 covers 15 residues. Trimming took 3 bases from V and 5 from J, leaving 17 bases between them. The CDR3 nucleotides read TGCGCCAGCAGCTGGGGTCAGGGATTCACGGAGACCCAGTACTTC. This encodes CASSWGQGFTETQYF.

The V call is TRBV4-1, the J call TRBJ1-2; D remains unclear. The CDR3 length is 15 residues. Trimming left V 6 bases short and J 0 bases short, with 14 bases between. Germline V gives CDR1 MGHRA, CDR2 YSYEKL. The CDR3 spells CASRKVVEANYGYTF. DNA for the CDR3: TGCGCCAGCAGAAAGGTGGTCGAGGCTAACTATGGCTACACCTTC.